The 14 T cell receptor beta chains reported below all come from one sample, sequenced in a study of CD8 T cells in Susac syndrome. Random hexamers primed reverse transcription of 0.5 to 1 ug RNA. One entry per CDR3 protein results from TCRdb running MiXCR on the immunoSEQ multiplex PCR reads. The sample records approximately 180,000 distinct CDR3 sequences, around 94% being singletons. Source material: CD4+ T cells from PBMCs. The receptors derive from a human donor with Susac syndrome.

The gene calls are TRBV20-1 and TRBJ2-1; the D gene is possibly TRBD1 (5 bases). The germline CDR1 and CDR2 sequences are DFQATT and SNEGSKA (reference sequence). V was trimmed by 4 bases and J by 5 bases, leaving 18 bases between them. CDR3 length: 15 residues. In nucleotides, the CDR3 is TGCAGTGCTATCCTTTTCAGGGCAGCGAACAATGAGCAGTTCTTC. Protein product: CSAILFRAANNEQFF.

As DNA, the CDR3 is TGTGCCAGCAGTTTTCTTGGTAGCGAATACACAGATACGCAGTATTTT. It is translated as CASSFLGSEYTDTQYF. The V gene is TRBV27, the J gene TRBJ2-3; maybe TRBD2 (5 bases). The ends were cut back, 3 bases at V and 2 bases at J, with 15 bases in the middle. The CDR3 contains 16 residues. Germline lookup yields CDR1 MNHEY and CDR2 SMNVEV (reference sequence).

CDR3 residues: CASSVGTSEGLFF. For the CDR3, the DNA is TGTGCCAGCAGCGTAGGGACTAGCGAAGGGCTGTTTTTT. The genes are TRBV9 and TRBJ2-2; 9 bases agree with TRBD2. J gave up 13 bases and V 0 bases, and 4 bases lay outside the gene matches. This CDR3 contains 13 residues. Germline V gene data show CDR1 as SGDLS and CDR2 as YYNGEE.

Of note for this clonotype: One end of the junction varies from germline; a read error may be responsible. V and J are TRBV7-2 and TRBJ1-3; D not certain. CDR1 is SGHTA and CDR2 is FQGNSA in the germline V gene. The CDR3 extends over 15 amino acids. The CDR3 nucleotides read TGTGCCAGCAGCTTAGCCAGTAGCTCTGAAAACACCATATATTTT. It yields the protein CASSLASSSENTIYF.

This chain uses TRBV30 with TRBJ1-5; D unclear. V was cut by 4 bases and J by 0 bases, with 13 bases left in between. From germline, CDR1 is GTSNPN and CDR2 SVGIG (reference sequence). The CDR3 is 15 amino acids. The CDR3 region has the DNA TGTGCCTGGACGGTGCCTAATGATAGCAATCAGCCCCAGCATTTT. This gives the protein CAWTVPNDSNQPQHF.

This chain uses TRBV12-3 or TRBV12-4 with TRBJ2-2, with D uncertain. The CDR3 length is 13 residues. The V and J ends lost 7 bases and 4 bases respectively, with 10 bases between them. The CDR3 loop is CASTLRSTGELFF. CDR3 bases: TGTGCCAGCACTCTAAGGTCCACCGGGGAGCTGTTTTTT.

This clonotype was seen a handful of times. The chain has TRBV19 and TRBJ1-1; 10 bases agree with TRBD1. CDR3 length: 14 residues. Germline-derived CDR1 and CDR2 are LNHDA and SQIVND (reference sequence). The J segment lost 3 bases and the V segment lost 4 bases, leaving 2 bases of the junction unmatched. The CDR3 region is CASSTGQGYTEAFF. In DNA, the CDR3 is TGTGCCAGTAGTACGGGACAGGGGTACACTGAAGCTTTCTTT.

The chain recombines TRBV6-5 with TRBJ2-3, with D unresolved. CDR3 length: 16 residues. The V and J ends lost 0 bases and 6 bases respectively, with 16 bases between them. Per the germline V gene, CDR1 is MNHEY and CDR2 is SVGAGI. In DNA, the CDR3 is TGTGCCAGCAGTTACTCAGGACGCACAGACTTGGATACGCAGTATTTT. This codes for CASSYSGRTDLDTQYF.

This chain joins TRBV19 and TRBJ1-1; D unclear. The CDR3 is 14 residues long. From germline, CDR1 is LNHDA and CDR2 SQIVND (reference sequence). Trimming shortened V by 5 bases and J by 1 base, and 11 bases separated the two germline ends. The DNA for the CDR3 is TGTGCCAGTAGTCCCCTCCGGGCGAACACTGAAGCTTTCTTT. This sequence encodes CASSPLRANTEAFF.

The V gene is TRBV30, the J gene TRBJ2-2, with D perhaps matching TRBD1 (6 bases). Germline loops: CDR1 GTSNPN, CDR2 SVGIG (reference sequence). V gave up 3 bases and J gave up 4 bases, with 12 bases separating them. This CDR3 is 14 amino acids long. The chain's CDR3 is CAWSALGGTGELFF. The CDR3 bases are TGTGCCTGGAGCGCCTTAGGGGGCACCGGGGAGCTGTTTTTT.

The V and J genes are TRBV30 and TRBJ1-5; no firm D call. The CDR3 sequence is 15 residues long. Trimming shortened V by 0 bases and J by 0 bases, and 9 bases separated the two germline ends. Germline V CDR1 and CDR2: GTSNPN, SVGIG (reference sequence). In DNA form, the CDR3 reads TGTGCCTGGAGTGTAAACAGTCATAGCAATCAGCCCCAGCATTTT. This encodes CAWSVNSHSNQPQHF.

The rearrangement joins TRBV29-1 to TRBJ2-3; 8 bases align to TRBD1. The CDR3 runs 14 residues. Trimming removed 6 bases from V and 4 bases from J; junction bases left unmatched: 9. Germline V gives CDR1 SQVTM, CDR2 ANQGSEA. The CDR3 DNA is TGCAGCGTCGAAAGGACAGGGTCGGCAGATACGCAGTATTTT. The encoded protein is CSVERTGSADTQYF.

This clonotype has just one count. This rearrangement joins TRBV19 to TRBJ2-7, with D possibly TRBD1 on 6 matching bases. Trimming took off 5 bases at V and 0 bases at J, with 8 bases between the two ends. CDR1 is LNHDA, CDR2 SQIVND, per germline (reference sequence). This CDR3 has 13 residues. For the CDR3, the DNA is TGTGCCAGTAGTCAGGGGTCCTCCTACGAGCAGTACTTC. The encoded protein is CASSQGSSYEQYF. Together with reference TRBV19 and TRBJ2-7, the CDR3 gives the full variable domain: DGGITQSPKYLFRKEGQNVTLSCEQNLNHDAMYWYRQDPGQGLRLIYYSQIVNDFQKGDIAEGYSVSREKKESFPLTVTSAQKNPTAFYLCASSQGSSYEQYFGPGTRLTVT.

V and J are TRBV9 and TRBJ1-2; 11 bases are a match to TRBD1. The CDR3 is 14 amino acids. Germline loops: CDR1 SGDLS, CDR2 YYNGEE. V lost 4 bases, J lost 7 bases, and 6 bases stayed unmatched. The CDR3 bases are TGTGCCAGCAGCTTTTGGACAGGGGGCCCTGGCTACACCTTC. It codes for CASSFWTGGPGYTF.